Following are 26 T cell receptor beta chains from one sample sequenced in a study of blood T cell repertoires in COVID-19. TCRdb's table, derived via immunoSEQ multiplex PCR, lists solely in-frame clones and lacks some. Of 350,000 to 450,000 clones detected, roughly four fifths appear once; the ten largest clones hold around 5%. What was sequenced was PBMCs or T cells enriched from blood (not recorded which). The receptor set was obtained from a woman in her 50s who had recovered from COVID-19.

This chain links TRBV4-1 with TRBJ2-3; 7 bases align to TRBD1. Unmatched junction bases numbered 3, after V lost 1 base and J lost 2 bases. This CDR3 contains 15 residues. The germline CDR1 and CDR2 sequences are MGHRA and YSYEKL. This CDR3 is CASSQGDRHTDTQYF. DNA for the CDR3: TGCGCCAGCAGCCAAGGGGACAGACACACAGATACGCAGTATTTT.

The CDR3 DNA sequence: TGTGCCAGTAGTGACTCAGCAGGGGAAACTGAAGCTTTCTTT. Translated, it gives CASSDSAGETEAFF. This chain connects TRBV19 to TRBJ1-1, with a tentative D call TRBD1 (6 bases). The CDR3 totals 14 residues. Germline-derived CDR1 and CDR2 are LNHDA and SQIVND (reference sequence). V was shortened by 5 bases and J by 5 bases, with 15 bases between the two germline ends.

CDR3 residues: CASTHLTGGGTGELFF. The DNA of the CDR3 is TGTGCCAGTACTCATCTGACAGGGGGTGGCACCGGGGAGCTGTTTTTT. The chain employs TRBV19 and TRBJ2-2; TRBD1 matches at 9 bases. The CDR3 extends over 16 amino acids. From germline, CDR1 is LNHDA and CDR2 SQIVND (reference sequence). J lost 4 bases, V lost 7 bases, and 10 bases had no gene match.

This chain uses TRBV6-2 or TRBV6-3 with TRBJ2-7; 7 bases are shared with TRBD1. Germline CDR1 reads MNHEY; CDR2 reads SVGEGT. V lost 5 bases, J lost 3 bases, and 10 bases stayed unmatched. The CDR3 extends over 15 amino acids. CDR3 amino acids: CASSTPGQTFYEQYF. As DNA, the CDR3 is TGTGCCAGCAGTACACCGGGACAGACATTCTACGAGCAGTACTTC.

This clone was recorded at least ten times. The CDR3 sequence is CASSPSTGDYGYTF. The CDR3 DNA reads TGTGCCAGCAGCCCGTCGACAGGGGACTATGGCTACACCTTC. The V gene is TRBV3-1 (or the pseudogene TRBV3-2), the J gene TRBJ1-2, with 8 bases fitting TRBD1. The CDR3 covers 14 residues. Per germline, CDR1 LGHDT and CDR2 YNNKEL (reference sequence). Losses at the gene ends were 4 bases for V and 3 bases for J; bases not matched to a gene: 4.

The rearrangement links TRBV15 to TRBJ1-4; D possibly corresponds to TRBD1 (5 bases). V was clipped by 3 bases and J by 5 bases, with 10 bases between them. Germline loops: CDR1 LNHNV, CDR2 YYDKDF (reference sequence). The CDR3 length is 14 residues. The CDR3 reads CATSRGLLNEKLFF. The CDR3, as DNA: TGTGCCACCAGCAGGGGACTGTTGAATGAAAAACTGTTTTTT.

V is TRBV19 and J is TRBJ2-7; 8 nucleotides line up with TRBD1. The germline V gene encodes CDR1 LNHDA and CDR2 SQIVND (reference sequence). Trimming removed 6 bases from V and 5 bases from J; junction bases left unmatched: 6. There are 13 residues in the CDR3. CDR3 in DNA: TGTGCCAGTAGGAAGGACAGGGTTGACGAGCAGTACTTC. Protein product: CASRKDRVDEQYF.

This chain links TRBV18 with TRBJ2-1; D gene unclear. The CDR3 length is 15 residues. Germline lookup yields CDR1 KGHSH and CDR2 LQKENI. With 0 bases removed from V and 2 bases from J, the gap between germline ends came to 8 bases. DNA for the CDR3: TGTGCCAGCTCACCACCCGGGTCGCCCTACAATGAGCAGTTCTTC. Translating it yields CASSPPGSPYNEQFF.

The chain recombines TRBV19 with TRBJ1-2; a weak D match, TRBD1 (6 bases). The CDR3 is made up of 13 amino acids. V was pared by 3 bases and J by 6 bases, with 11 bases between. Germline CDR1 reads LNHDA; CDR2 reads SQIVND (reference sequence). CDR3: CASSIGPGDGYTF. CDR3 sequence (DNA): TGTGCCAGTAGTATTGGTCCAGGGGATGGCTACACCTTC.

The CDR3 DNA follows: TGTGCCTCGCAAACCCAGGGGGTGAGCACTGAAGCTTTCTTT. Translating it yields CASQTQGVSTEAFF. V usage is TRBV19 and J usage is TRBJ1-1, with TRBD1 identical over 7 bases. V dropped 11 bases and J dropped 4; count of bases not matched to a gene: 13. The germline gives CDR1 LNHDA, CDR2 SQIVND (reference sequence). The CDR3 sequence is 14 residues long.

This sequence joins TRBV3-1 (or the pseudogene TRBV3-2) and TRBJ2-7; D is unclear. Germline V CDR1 and CDR2: LGHDT, YNNKEL (reference sequence). Trimming removed 3 bases from V and 0 bases from J, with 9 bases in between. The CDR3 is made up of 14 amino acids. The CDR3 region has the DNA TGTGCCAGCAGCCAGTGGTCGGGCTCCTACGAGCAGTACTTC. Amino acids: CASSQWSGSYEQYF.

V usage is TRBV5-4 and J usage is TRBJ1-1, with no clear D. The CDR3 sequence is 14 residues long. Germline CDR1 reads SGHNT; CDR2 reads YYREEE (reference sequence). Trimming shortened V by 0 bases and J by 1 base, and 7 bases separated the two germline ends. As DNA, the CDR3 is TGTGCCAGCAGCTTGGTGGGAGAGAACACTGAAGCTTTCTTT. It specifies CASSLVGENTEAFF.

This chain joins TRBV7-3 and TRBJ1-1, with D perhaps TRBD1 (6 bases). The V end was cut by 1 base, the J end by 1 base, with 10 bases between. Germline-derived CDR1 and CDR2 are SGHTA and FQGTGA. CDR3 size: 15 residues. The CDR3 DNA reads as TGTGCCAGCAGCTTAAGCGGGGGCCGGAACACTGAAGCTTTCTTT. Its translation: CASSLSGGRNTEAFF. The entire variable domain, with the rest obtained from reference TRBV7-3 and TRBJ1-1, is as follows: GAGVSQTPSNKVTEKGKYVELRCDPISGHTALYWYRQSLGQGPEFLIYFQGTGAADDSGLPNDRFFAVRPEGSVSTLKIQRTERGDSAVYLCASSLSGGRNTEAFFGQGTRLTVV.

The rearrangement joins TRBV10-3 to TRBJ1-2; D unclear. The CDR3 is 12 residues long. Germline V lookup: CDR1 ENHRY, CDR2 SYGVKD. Trimming cost V 3 bases and J 7 bases, with 9 bases left between them. In DNA, the CDR3 is TGTGCCATCAGTGATAATATGAGTGGCTACACCTTC. Protein: CAISDNMSGYTF.

The J gene is TRBJ1-2, the V gene TRBV9; 7 nucleotides line up with TRBD1. The junction had 6 bases not matched to a gene; V was cut back by 4 bases and J by 6 bases. The germline V gene has CDR1 SGDLS and CDR2 YYNGEE. The CDR3 is made up of 13 amino acids. DNA of the CDR3: TGTGCCAGCAGCAGGGGACAGTGGGATGGCTACACCTTC. This sequence encodes CASSRGQWDGYTF.

The chain has TRBV5-4 and TRBJ2-1, with D maybe TRBD1 (8 bases). Germline V lookup: CDR1 SGHNT, CDR2 YYREEE (reference sequence). The CDR3 spans 17 residues. Trimming left V 0 bases short and J 4 bases short, with 17 bases between. The CDR3 nucleotides read TGTGCCAGCAGCTTGGAGAACAGGGGGGGACTTTACAATGAGCAGTTCTTC. It specifies CASSLENRGGLYNEQFF.

This clone has just one count. The V and J genes are TRBV5-5 and TRBJ1-5; D gene unclear. The CDR3 loop spans 14 amino acids. Germline CDR1 SGHKS, CDR2 YYEKEE (reference sequence). The V end was cut by 1 base, the J end by 5 bases, with 10 bases between. The CDR3 spells CASSLSWRDQPQHF. CDR3 bases: TGTGCCAGCAGCTTGTCGTGGAGAGATCAGCCCCAGCATTTT.

The chain has TRBV30 and TRBJ1-2; no clear D gene. V gave up 3 bases and J gave up 4 bases, with 9 bases separating them. The germline CDR1 and CDR2 sequences are GTSNPN and SVGIG (reference sequence). The CDR3 is 12 residues long. The DNA for the CDR3 is TGTGCCTGGAGACCCGTTAGCTATGGCTACACCTTC. Its protein product is CAWRPVSYGYTF.

This clone was seen a few times. The J gene is TRBJ1-2, the V gene TRBV4-3; a possible D gene is TRBD1 (5 bases). From germline, CDR1 is LGHNA and CDR2 YSLEER. Trimming cost V 1 base and J 7 bases, with 16 bases left between them. The CDR3 consists of 15 residues. CDR3 in amino acids: CASSQVGGEVGGYTF. The CDR3 coding sequence is TGCGCCAGCAGCCAAGTGGGAGGGGAGGTTGGTGGCTACACCTTC.

The chain uses TRBV14 and TRBJ1-2; perhaps TRBD1 as D (6 bases). V gave up 3 bases and J gave up 2 bases, with 13 bases separating them. Germline V lookup: CDR1 SGHDN, CDR2 FVKESK. This CDR3 comprises 15 residues. CDR3 sequence (DNA): TGTGCCAGCAGCCAGATAGACCAGGGGAACTATGGCTACACCTTC. It translates to CASSQIDQGNYGYTF.

J is TRBJ1-2 and V is TRBV7-8; 7 nucleotides agree with TRBD1. Germline loops: CDR1 SGHVS, CDR2 FQNEAQ. CDR3 length equals 13 residues. J gave up 2 bases and V 5 bases, and 2 bases lay outside the gene matches. The CDR3 coding sequence is TGTGCCAGCAGCAAGGACAGGAACTATGGCTACACCTTC. Its protein is CASSKDRNYGYTF.

The V gene is TRBV6-2 or TRBV6-3, the J gene TRBJ1-1; D unclear. The V end lost 6 bases, the J end lost 7 bases, and 12 bases lay between the germline ends. The germline gives CDR1 MNHEY, CDR2 SVGEGT. The CDR3 is 12 residues long. As DNA, the CDR3 is TGTGCCAGCAGCCAGACAATAAATGAAGCTTTCTTT. This translates into CASSQTINEAFF.

V is TRBV7-8 and J is TRBJ1-5; tentatively, D is TRBD1 (5 bases). The CDR3 totals 16 residues. Per the germline V gene, CDR1 is SGHVS and CDR2 is FQNEAQ. V was shortened by 1 base and J by 7 bases, with 17 bases between the two germline ends. In nucleotides, the CDR3 is TGTGCCAGCAGCTTAGACGGTCGGCAGGGAAGCCAGCCCCAGCATTTT. Translation gives CASSLDGRQGSQPQHF.

J is TRBJ1-1 and V is TRBV7-9; D may be TRBD1 (6 bases). This CDR3 has 15 residues. Trimming stripped 5 bases from V and 0 bases from J, with 13 bases between. The germline gives CDR1 SEHNR, CDR2 FQNEAQ (reference sequence). The CDR3 bases are TGTGCCAGCAGCGTCCTAGGGGGTTTGAACACTGAAGCTTTCTTT. It specifies CASSVLGGLNTEAFF.

J is TRBJ1-1 and V is TRBV23-1; 11 nucleotides match TRBD1. TRBV23-1 is an open reading frame, and its role is uncertain. The CDR3 sequence is 14 residues long. Germline trimming cut 3 bases from V and 7 bases from J; bases unmatched to any gene: 4. DNA for the CDR3: TGCGCCAGCAGTCAGCGGGGACAGGGGGATGAAGCTTTCTTT. Encoded protein: CASSQRGQGDEAFF.

The rearrangement uses TRBV7-9 and TRBJ2-2; TRBD2 is a possible D gene (5 bases). From germline, CDR1 is SEHNR and CDR2 FQNEAQ (reference sequence). The CDR3 is 14 residues long. The ends were cut back, 6 bases at V and 7 bases at J, with 15 bases in the middle. CDR3 amino acids: CASSYEGIGGELFF. As DNA, the CDR3 is TGTGCCAGCAGTTACGAGGGTATCGGCGGGGAGCTGTTTTTT.